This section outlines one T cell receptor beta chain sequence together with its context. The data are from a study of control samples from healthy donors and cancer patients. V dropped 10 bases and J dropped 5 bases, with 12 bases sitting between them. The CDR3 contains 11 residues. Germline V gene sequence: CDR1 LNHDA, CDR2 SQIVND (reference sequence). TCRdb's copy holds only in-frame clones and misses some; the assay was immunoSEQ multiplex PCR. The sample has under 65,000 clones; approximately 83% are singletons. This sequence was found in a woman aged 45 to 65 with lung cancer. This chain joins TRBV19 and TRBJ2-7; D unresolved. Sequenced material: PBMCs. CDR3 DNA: TGTGCCACCCGGAGTGGGCACGAGCAGTACTTC. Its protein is CATRSGHEQYF.